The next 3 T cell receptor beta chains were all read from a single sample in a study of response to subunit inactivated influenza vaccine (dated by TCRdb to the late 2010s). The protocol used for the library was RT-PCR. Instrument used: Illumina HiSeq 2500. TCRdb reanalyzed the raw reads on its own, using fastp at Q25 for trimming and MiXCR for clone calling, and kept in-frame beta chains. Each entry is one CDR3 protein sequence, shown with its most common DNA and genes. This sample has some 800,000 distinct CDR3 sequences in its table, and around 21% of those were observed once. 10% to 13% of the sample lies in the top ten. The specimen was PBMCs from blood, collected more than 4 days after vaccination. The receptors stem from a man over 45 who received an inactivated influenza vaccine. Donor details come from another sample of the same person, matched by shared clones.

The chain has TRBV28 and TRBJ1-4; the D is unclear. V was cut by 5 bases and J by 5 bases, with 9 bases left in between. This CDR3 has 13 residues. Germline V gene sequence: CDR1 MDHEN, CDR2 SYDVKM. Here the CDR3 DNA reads TGTGCCAGCAGTAAAAACGGGAATGAAAAACTGTTTTTT. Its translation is CASSKNGNEKLFF.

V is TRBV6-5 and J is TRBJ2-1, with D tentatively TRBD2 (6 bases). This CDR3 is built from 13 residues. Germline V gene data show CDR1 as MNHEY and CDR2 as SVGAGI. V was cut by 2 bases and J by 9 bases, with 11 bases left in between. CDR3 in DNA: TGTGCCAGCAGTTACACGGCGGGATTTGAGCAGTTCTTC. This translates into CASSYTAGFEQFF.

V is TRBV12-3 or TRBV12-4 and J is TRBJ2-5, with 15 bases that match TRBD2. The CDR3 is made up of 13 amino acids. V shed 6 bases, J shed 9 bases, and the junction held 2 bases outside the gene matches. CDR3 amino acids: CASSGLAGGAQYF. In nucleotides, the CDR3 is TGTGCCAGCAGCGGACTAGCGGGAGGGGCCCAGTACTTC.